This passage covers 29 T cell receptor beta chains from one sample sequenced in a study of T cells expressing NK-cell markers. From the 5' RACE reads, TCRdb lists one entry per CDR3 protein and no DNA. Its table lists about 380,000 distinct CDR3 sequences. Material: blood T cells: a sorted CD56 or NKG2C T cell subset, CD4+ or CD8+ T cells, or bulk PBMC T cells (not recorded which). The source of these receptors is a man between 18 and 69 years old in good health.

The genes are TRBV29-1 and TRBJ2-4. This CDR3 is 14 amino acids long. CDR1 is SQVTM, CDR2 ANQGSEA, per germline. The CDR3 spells CSVRGEAAKNIQYF.

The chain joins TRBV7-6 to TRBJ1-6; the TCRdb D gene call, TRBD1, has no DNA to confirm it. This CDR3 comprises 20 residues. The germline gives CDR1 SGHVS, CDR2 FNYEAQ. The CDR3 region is CASSLVPYRGSLSYNSPLHF.

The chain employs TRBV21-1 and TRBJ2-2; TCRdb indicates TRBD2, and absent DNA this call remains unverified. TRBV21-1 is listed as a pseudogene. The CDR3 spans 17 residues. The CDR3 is CASSKEERGVRTGELFF.

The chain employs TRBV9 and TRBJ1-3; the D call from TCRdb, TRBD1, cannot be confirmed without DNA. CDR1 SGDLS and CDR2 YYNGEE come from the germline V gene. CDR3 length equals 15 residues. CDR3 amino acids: CASSVLGDSGNTTYF.

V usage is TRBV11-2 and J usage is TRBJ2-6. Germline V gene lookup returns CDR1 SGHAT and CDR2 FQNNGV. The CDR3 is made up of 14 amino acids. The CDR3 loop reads CASSLALTTNVLTF.

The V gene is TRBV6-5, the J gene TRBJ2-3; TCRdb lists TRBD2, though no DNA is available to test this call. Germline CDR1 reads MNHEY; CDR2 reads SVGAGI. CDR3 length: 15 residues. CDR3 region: CASSRPSGPTDTQYF.

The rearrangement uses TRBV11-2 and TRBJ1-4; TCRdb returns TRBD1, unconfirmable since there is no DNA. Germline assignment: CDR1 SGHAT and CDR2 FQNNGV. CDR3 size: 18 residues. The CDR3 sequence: CASSLNGRRRATNEKLFF.

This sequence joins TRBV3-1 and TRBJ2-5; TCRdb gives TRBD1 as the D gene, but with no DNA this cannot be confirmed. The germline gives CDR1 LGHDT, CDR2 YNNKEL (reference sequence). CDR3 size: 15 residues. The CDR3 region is CASSQDRGGLETQYF.

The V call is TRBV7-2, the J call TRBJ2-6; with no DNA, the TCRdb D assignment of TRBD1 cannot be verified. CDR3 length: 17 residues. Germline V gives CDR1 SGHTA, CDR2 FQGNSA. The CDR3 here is CASSLAKGRVGANVLTF.

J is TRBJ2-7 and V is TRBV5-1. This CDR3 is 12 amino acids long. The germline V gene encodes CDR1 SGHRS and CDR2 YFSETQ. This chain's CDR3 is CASSVDLYEQYF.

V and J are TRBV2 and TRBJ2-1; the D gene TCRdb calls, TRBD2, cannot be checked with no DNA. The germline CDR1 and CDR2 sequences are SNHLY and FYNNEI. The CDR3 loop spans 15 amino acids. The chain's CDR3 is CASSILAGAYNEQFF.

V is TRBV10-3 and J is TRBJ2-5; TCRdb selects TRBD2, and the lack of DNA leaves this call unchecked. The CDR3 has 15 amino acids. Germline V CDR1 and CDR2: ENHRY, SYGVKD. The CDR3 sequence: CAISAGTSGAETQYF.

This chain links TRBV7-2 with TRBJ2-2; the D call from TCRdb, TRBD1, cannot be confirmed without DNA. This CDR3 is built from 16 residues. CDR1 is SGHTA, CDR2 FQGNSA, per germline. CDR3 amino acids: CASSSQRGPNTGELFF.

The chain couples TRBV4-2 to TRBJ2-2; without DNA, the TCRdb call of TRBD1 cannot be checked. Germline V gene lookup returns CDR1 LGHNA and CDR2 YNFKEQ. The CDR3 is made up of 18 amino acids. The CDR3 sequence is CASSLLTGALSNTGELFF.

CDR3 loop: CSARDPGLAGGLTDTQYF. V and J are TRBV20-1 and TRBJ2-3; TCRdb names TRBD2, which stays unverified in the absence of DNA. Germline CDR1 DFQATT, CDR2 SNEGSKA (reference sequence). This CDR3 is built from 18 residues.

Here the CDR3 reads CSVEIPGWTQYF. V usage is TRBV29-1 and J usage is TRBJ2-5; TCRdb lists TRBD1, though no DNA is available to test this call. Germline values: CDR1 SQVTM, CDR2 ANQGSEA. The CDR3 has 12 residues.

The CDR3 sequence is CATSDWGPSEQYF. V is TRBV24-1 and J is TRBJ2-7; TCRdb reports TRBD2, a call that lacks DNA to check it against. Germline CDR1 reads KGHDR; CDR2 reads SFDVKD. The CDR3 runs 13 residues.

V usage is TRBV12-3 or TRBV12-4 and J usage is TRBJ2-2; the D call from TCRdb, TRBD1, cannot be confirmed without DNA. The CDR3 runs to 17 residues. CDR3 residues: CASRPPGAGAGTGELFF.

The CDR3 sequence: CSKRRCPYEQYF. J is TRBJ2-7 and V is TRBV29-1; checking the TCRdb D call of TRBD1 is not possible without DNA. The CDR3 extends over 12 amino acids. The germline CDR1 and CDR2 sequences are SQVTM and ANQGSEA.

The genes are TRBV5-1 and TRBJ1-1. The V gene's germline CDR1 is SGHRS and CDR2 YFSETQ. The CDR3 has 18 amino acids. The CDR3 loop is CASSTRSPREGLYTEAFF.

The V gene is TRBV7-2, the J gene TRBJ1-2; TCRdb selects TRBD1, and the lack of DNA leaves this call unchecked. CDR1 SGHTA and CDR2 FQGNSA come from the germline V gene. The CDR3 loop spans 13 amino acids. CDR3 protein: CASSPRQGYGYTF.

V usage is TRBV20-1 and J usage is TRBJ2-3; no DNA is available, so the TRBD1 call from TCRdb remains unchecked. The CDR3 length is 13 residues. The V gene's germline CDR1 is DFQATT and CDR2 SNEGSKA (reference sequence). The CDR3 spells CSAPTGVLDTQYF.

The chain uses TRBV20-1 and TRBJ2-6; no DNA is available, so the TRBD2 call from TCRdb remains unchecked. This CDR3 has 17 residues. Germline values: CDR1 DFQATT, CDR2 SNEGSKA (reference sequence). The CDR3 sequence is CSANRGLAGYGANVLTF.

The CDR3 region is CASSPEAVRADTQYF. The chain combines TRBV5-1 with TRBJ2-3; absent DNA, TCRdb's TRBD2 call cannot be checked. This CDR3 has 15 residues. Germline V gives CDR1 SGHRS, CDR2 YFSETQ.

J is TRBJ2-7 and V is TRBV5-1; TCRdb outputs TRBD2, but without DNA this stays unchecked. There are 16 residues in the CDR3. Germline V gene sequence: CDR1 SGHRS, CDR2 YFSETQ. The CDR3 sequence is CASSPSGGGAAYEQYF.

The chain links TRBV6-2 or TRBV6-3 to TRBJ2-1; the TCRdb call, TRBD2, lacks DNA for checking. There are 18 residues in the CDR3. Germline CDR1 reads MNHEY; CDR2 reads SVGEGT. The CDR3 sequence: CASSRRLAGGQVYNEQFF.

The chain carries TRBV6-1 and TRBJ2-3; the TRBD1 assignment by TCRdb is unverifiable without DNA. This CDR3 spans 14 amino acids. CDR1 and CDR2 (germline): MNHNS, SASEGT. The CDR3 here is CASTRDGATDTQYF.

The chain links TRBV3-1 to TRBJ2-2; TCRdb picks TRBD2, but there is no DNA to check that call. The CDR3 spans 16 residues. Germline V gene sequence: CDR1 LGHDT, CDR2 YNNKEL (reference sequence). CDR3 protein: CASSHFYGRTTGELFF.

The CDR3 loop is CASSLIDRGTEAFF. The chain links TRBV5-6 to TRBJ1-1. Germline V gene lookup returns CDR1 SGHDT and CDR2 YYEEEE. The CDR3 has 14 amino acids.